The clone carrying this T cell receptor (beta chain) was observed at least ten times. The source of the sample is a study of regulatory T cells in long-lasting Graves disease. Investigators prepared the TCR beta libraries by applying iRepertoire HTBI primers and Arm-PCR of CDR3 regions. TCRdb reprocessed the multiplex PCR reads with MiXCR, giving one entry per CDR3 protein. The sample shows roughly 360,000 distinct CDR3 sequences, more than 20% of them seen only once. The germline V and J ends were trimmed by 7 bases and 3 bases, with 13 bases remaining between them. The germline V gene encodes CDR1 MDHEN and CDR2 SYDVKM. The CDR3 contains 13 residues. This sample's time point: persistent/refractory GD, antithyroid drugs over 5 years with positive TRAb. PBMC RNA was the source of the TCR library.

The TCR comes from a woman aged 40 to 49 with Graves disease. Sequenced here: peripheral blood mononuclear cells (PBMCs), sampled when the disease was refractory, from a patient treated with antithyroid drugs. The chain uses TRBV28 and TRBJ2-7; D gene uncertain. In DNA form, the CDR3 reads TGTGCCAGCAAAAGGCAGCTTTACTACGAGCAGTACTTC. Its protein product is CASKRQLYYEQYF.